The present T cell receptor beta chain was sequenced within a study of T cell repertoires in cytomegalovirus infection. Study-level information: Selected CMV epitopes included recently identified HLA-C-restricted ones as well as well-studied HLA-B-restricted ones. CMV infection plus the matching HLA type was flagged by public TCR beta signatures.

Only a few counts were recorded for this clonotype. The antigen is not known. Study findings and constraints: HLA-C-restricted CMV-specific TCR beta clonotypes prevailed in the ex vivo response. People with CMV and the relevant HLA were identified by cumulative public TCR beta family frequency.

One entry per CDR3 protein, called by TCRdb with MiXCR from the reads. The sample holds about 180,000 distinct CDR3 sequences, roughly a fifth seen once. Germline values: CDR1 MNHEY, CDR2 SVGEGT. V was cut by 6 bases and J by 3 bases, with 15 bases left in between. The CDR3 has 15 amino acids. Sequencing used CD8+ T cells from cultured PBMCs, obtained from culture after CMV antigen stimulation. This sequence was found in a human donor in good health (CMV status not recorded). Some clones in this sample may be carry-over from other donors' samples. This chain uses TRBV6-2 or TRBV6-3 with TRBJ1-5; tentative D call: TRBD1 (6 bases). The CDR3 DNA reads as TGTGCCAGCAGCCTCCGGGACACATACAATCAGCCCCAGCATTTT. It translates to CASSLRDTYNQPQHF.